What follows are 7 T cell receptor beta chains derived from one specimen sequenced in a study of T cell responses to AZD1222 COVID-19 vaccine. Some clones are missing from TCRdb's copy, which holds only in-frame ones; the method was immunoSEQ multiplex PCR. The table lists approximately 130,000 clones, around 83% of them singletons, with about 27% in the top ten. Sequencing used peripheral blood, obtained 28 days after the second AZD1222 dose. The receptors shown here come from an adult who received the AZD1222 COVID-19 vaccine.

The rearrangement links TRBV6-6 to TRBJ2-7, with TRBD2 as a possible D gene (5 bases). Germline lookup yields CDR1 MNHNY and CDR2 SVGAGI (reference sequence). The CDR3 spans 13 residues. V lost 2 bases, J lost 1 base, and 6 bases lay in between. The CDR3 loop reads CASSYEGSYEQYF. CDR3 in DNA: TGTGCCAGCAGTTACGAGGGTTCCTACGAGCAGTACTTC.

CDR3 residues: CASSRLGNTIYF. CDR3 nucleotide sequence: TGTGCCAGCAGTCGCCTCGGAAACACCATATATTTT. The chain has TRBV6-5 and TRBJ1-3; no definite D call. The CDR3 runs 12 residues. Germline V gene data show CDR1 as MNHEY and CDR2 as SVGAGI. V shed 5 bases and J shed 4 bases, with 6 bases lying between them.

V gene TRBV27 combines with J gene TRBJ2-2; possibly TRBD1 for D (6 bases). The V gene's germline CDR1 is MNHEY and CDR2 SMNVEV (reference sequence). This CDR3 has 15 residues. V shed 4 bases and J shed 1 base, with 10 bases lying between them. CDR3: CASSSTDRNTGELFF. CDR3 bases: TGTGCCAGCAGTTCCACGGACAGGAACACCGGGGAGCTGTTTTTT.

This chain connects TRBV12-3 or TRBV12-4 to TRBJ1-1; D is ambiguous. V lost 2 bases to trimming and J lost 2 bases, with 6 bases between them. The CDR3 has 13 residues. CDR3 in DNA: TGTGCCAGCAGTTTATCAGGTAACACTGAAGCTTTCTTT. It specifies CASSLSGNTEAFF.

This clone was recorded only once. The chain links TRBV7-2 to TRBJ2-1, with 12 positions matching TRBD1. Germline CDR1 is SGHTA and CDR2 is FQGNSA. V shed 3 bases and J 8 bases; nucleotides not matched to a gene: 5. This CDR3 is 15 amino acids long. CDR3 loop: CASSFRDRGHHEQFF. CDR3 sequence (DNA): TGTGCCAGCAGCTTCCGGGACAGGGGGCACCATGAGCAGTTCTTC.

This chain connects TRBV3-1 (or the pseudogene TRBV3-2) to TRBJ1-2; D possibly corresponds to TRBD1 (6 bases). V shed 2 bases and J shed 2 bases, with 12 bases lying between them. This CDR3 contains 15 residues. CDR1 is LGHDT and CDR2 is YNNKEL in the germline V gene (reference sequence). CDR3: CASSQLDRPNYGYTF. The CDR3 region has the DNA TGTGCCAGCAGCCAACTTGACAGGCCAAACTATGGCTACACCTTC.

This chain uses TRBV28 with TRBJ1-4, with TRBD1 as a possible D gene (5 bases). This CDR3 has 15 residues. The germline V gene encodes CDR1 MDHEN and CDR2 SYDVKM. V lost 7 bases, J lost 5 bases, and 17 bases lay in between. This chain's CDR3 is CASTWTLAANEKLFF. CDR3 coding DNA: TGTGCCAGCACCTGGACACTCGCGGCGAATGAAAAACTGTTTTTT.